This T cell receptor beta chain was captured by sequencing in a study of beta chain features in type 1 diabetes. At the level of the study: Cells sorted and examined across all samples totaled 85 million to 110 million.

Notes on the study in general: Shorter TCRB CDR3s, moderately but significantly so, marked every one of the four CD4+ subsets in Type 1 diabetes patients. When VDJ junctions were examined, type 1 diabetes patients showed fewer insertions and more deletions.

Sequencing targeted expressed TCRB transcripts, as all isolated RNA had been reverse transcribed. Only in-frame clones appear in the TCRdb table, and some are missing; sequencing was by immunoSEQ multiplex PCR. The sample holds hundreds of thousands of clones; around an eighth are singletons and the top ten take about 0.017%. To note about this clone: Its antigen is not known.

V lost 4 bases, J lost 6 bases, and 0 bases stayed unmatched. The CDR3 consists of 13 residues. Per germline, CDR1 MDHEN and CDR2 SYDVKM. Donors contributed one heparinised blood draw apiece, averaging approximately 100 mL. CD4+ naive, central memory, regulatory and stem cell-like memory cells were sorted via CD45RO/CCR7/CD25/CD127/CD95/CD27. Sequenced material: naive CD4+ T cells from blood. The sequence came from a man aged 25 to 40 with type 1 diabetes. This chain connects TRBV28 to TRBJ2-1; 10 bases agree with TRBD2. DNA of the CDR3: TGTGCCAGCAGTTGGACTAGCGGCAATGAGCAGTTCTTC. Its translation is CASSWTSGNEQFF.